A selection of T cell receptor beta chains follows, all from one sample in a study of cytomegalovirus exposure and HLA in healthy donors. Data came from immunoSEQ multiplex PCR; TCRdb stores just in-frame clones and leaves some out. The table shows approximately 72,000 clones, with around 80% occurring only once. Sequencing used PBMCs. The receptor set was obtained from a man between 18 and 35 years old in good health and CMV-seronegative. CDR3s include the opening cysteine and the closing phenylalanine or tryptophan. D genes are given only for firm matches. Size values are once, few and many counts, or a class for expanded clones, and some rows have none.

>TRBV20-1|TRBJ2-1|NA|few
CSAEPEEQFF
TGCAGTGCCGAGCCCGAAGAGCAGTTCTTC
>TRBV29-1|TRBJ2-6|NA|NA
CSADGDGISGANVLTF
TGCAGCGCAGACGGAGACGGAATCTCTGGGGCCAACGTCCTGACTTTC
>TRBV6-5|TRBJ1-2|NA|once
CASSYSRDVGGDYTF
TGTGCCAGCAGTTATTCCCGGGACGTCGGAGGGGACTACACCTTC
>TRBV25-1|TRBJ2-7|TRBD1|once
CASSPDRGRIRRHYEQYF
TGTGCCAGCAGCCCGGACAGGGGGCGAATCCGGAGACACTACGAGCAGTACTTC
>TRBV27|TRBJ2-7|NA|NA
CASSSQRGNRVVEQYF
TGTGCCAGCAGCTCCCAGAGGGGGAACAGGGTGGTCGAGCAGTACTTC
>TRBV5-1|TRBJ2-4|TRBD1|NA
CASSSGTGLAKNIQYF
TGCGCCAGCAGCTCCGGGACAGGGTTAGCCAAAAACATTCAGTACTTC
>TRBV5-1|TRBJ2-7|NA|NA
CASSLAGKTYEQYF
TGCGCCAGCAGCTTGGCAGGGAAAACCTACGAGCAGTACTTC
>TRBV7-9|TRBJ2-6|NA|NA
CASSPQPGSRSGANVLTF
TGTGCCAGCAGCCCCCAGCCGGGGTCAAGGTCTGGGGCCAACGTCCTGACTTTC
>TRBV7-2|TRBJ2-5|TRBD1|NA
CASSPKAGQGIQYF
TGTGCCAGCAGCCCTAAAGCCGGACAGGGGATCCAGTACTTC
>TRBV5-4|TRBJ2-3|TRBD2|once
CASSFGTSRDTQYF
TGTGCCAGCAGCTTTGGGACTAGCCGGGATACGCAGTATTTT
>TRBV5-6|TRBJ1-3|NA|NA
CASSLVGAGNTIYF
TGTGCCAGCAGCTTGGTCGGGGCTGGAAACACCATATATTTT